Presented here are 17 T cell receptor beta chains from one specimen sequenced in a study of T cells after yellow fever vaccination. MiXCR, applied by TCRdb to the 5' RACE reads, yields one record per CDR3 protein. The top ten clones hold about 3.5% of a sample with a few hundred thousand distinct CDR3 sequences, around 8.6% of them seen once. Sequenced material: CD4+ T cells sorted from PBMCs, taken 5 days after the yellow fever booster vaccination. The receptors were sampled from a young man who received the YFV17D yellow fever vaccine.

This clonotype appeared a few times. V usage is TRBV4-1 and J usage is TRBJ2-7; possibly TRBD1 for D (6 bases). This CDR3 has 16 residues. The V gene's germline CDR1 is MGHRA and CDR2 YSYEKL. Trimming removed 6 bases at V and 2 bases at J, with 20 bases between. The CDR3 loop reads CASRTREWGPTYEQYF. CDR3 in DNA: TGCGCCAGCAGGACAAGGGAGTGGGGGCCGACCTACGAGCAGTACTTC.

This chain links TRBV5-1 with TRBJ2-5; TRBD1 might be the D (7 bases). This CDR3 region has 15 residues. Trimming stripped 3 bases from V and 5 bases from J, with 17 bases between. CDR1 is SGHRS, CDR2 YFSETQ, per germline. The CDR3 bases are TGCGCCAGCAGCTCGCGGGACAGACACAGGGAGACCCAGTACTTC. Amino acid sequence: CASSSRDRHRETQYF.

The rearrangement links TRBV12-3 or TRBV12-4 to TRBJ2-7; perhaps TRBD1 as D (5 bases). This CDR3 region has 15 residues. With 3 bases removed from V and 6 bases from J, the gap between germline ends came to 18 bases. CDR3 in amino acids: CASSFRSIVRGEQYF. The CDR3 DNA reads as TGTGCCAGCAGTTTCCGGTCAATTGTAAGGGGCGAGCAGTACTTC.

Only a few counts were recorded for this clonotype. The CDR3 is CASSWSGVPGTQYF. The CDR3 DNA sequence: TGTGCCAGCAGCTGGAGTGGGGTGCCGGGGACCCAGTACTTC. The chain is built from TRBV28 and TRBJ2-5; D is uncertain. Germline lookup yields CDR1 MDHEN and CDR2 SYDVKM. This CDR3 has 14 residues. V was cut by 6 bases and J by 7 bases, with 18 bases left in between.

This clonotype has at least ten counts. V is TRBV7-2 and J is TRBJ1-1; D is possibly TRBD1 (5 bases). V lost 3 bases to trimming and J lost 4 bases, with 9 bases between them. The CDR3 runs 13 residues. Germline assignment: CDR1 SGHTA and CDR2 FQGNSA. In nucleotides, the CDR3 is TGTGCCAGCAGCTTCGGGGGAGTCACTGAAGCTTTCTTT. Encoded protein: CASSFGGVTEAFF.

The CDR3 sequence: CASSVDDRGYGYTF. The CDR3 DNA reads TGTGCCAGCAGCGTAGACGACAGGGGCTATGGCTACACCTTC. J is TRBJ1-2 and V is TRBV9; the match to TRBD1 covers 8 bases. The CDR3 runs 14 residues. Germline V gene lookup returns CDR1 SGDLS and CDR2 YYNGEE. J lost 4 bases, V lost 0 bases, and 2 bases had no gene match. Using reference TRBV9 and TRBJ1-2 for the parts outside the CDR3, the full variable domain is DSGVTQTPKHLITATGQRVTLRCSPRSGDLSVYWYQQSLDQGLQFLIQYYNGEERAKGNILERFSAQQFPDLHSELNLSSLELGDSALYFCASSVDDRGYGYTFGSGTRLTVV.

The table lists this clonotype with a few counts. The CDR3 DNA is TGTGCCAGCTCACCCGGGACAGGATACAATGAGCAGTTCTTC. Translating it yields CASSPGTGYNEQFF. The chain uses TRBV18 and TRBJ2-1; 8 nucleotides match TRBD1. Germline CDR1 and CDR2: KGHSH and LQKENI. CDR3 length equals 14 residues. The V segment lost 3 bases and the J segment 4 bases; nucleotides outside the gene matches: 2.

This chain joins TRBV9 and TRBJ2-3, with 9 bases identical to TRBD1. The germline gives CDR1 SGDLS, CDR2 YYNGEE. The V gene end was trimmed by 2 bases and the J gene end by 6 bases; junction bases not matched to a gene: 4. CDR3 length equals 14 residues. In DNA, the CDR3 is TGTGCCAGCAGCGTTGGGGACAGGGTTGATACGCAGTATTTT. This codes for CASSVGDRVDTQYF.

The V and J genes are TRBV4-3 and TRBJ1-4; 9 nucleotides align to TRBD1. Germline V lookup: CDR1 LGHNA, CDR2 YSLEER. The V gene end was trimmed by 0 bases and the J gene end by 7 bases; junction bases not matched to a gene: 9. The CDR3 covers 17 residues. CDR3 region: CASSQDRHRTGVEKLFF. The CDR3 DNA follows: TGCGCCAGCAGCCAAGATAGGCATCGGACAGGGGTTGAAAAACTGTTTTTT.

This clonotype appeared a few times. This chain links TRBV11-1 with TRBJ1-2; D gene uncertain. This CDR3 region has 9 residues. The germline V and J ends were trimmed by 6 bases and 9 bases, with 5 bases remaining between them. Germline V gene lookup returns CDR1 SGHAT and CDR2 FQDESV (reference sequence). CDR3: CASRGSYTF. CDR3 coding DNA: TGTGCCAGCAGAGGAAGCTACACCTTC.

This clonotype was counted at least ten times. The chain couples TRBV12-3 or TRBV12-4 to TRBJ2-7, with D tentatively TRBD1 (5 bases). The CDR3 is 14 amino acids. With 2 bases removed from V and 1 base from J, the gap between germline ends came to 9 bases. The CDR3 DNA follows: TGTGCCAGCAGTTTATTAGGGGTTTCCTACGAGCAGTACTTC. This codes for CASSLLGVSYEQYF.

This clonotype occurred a few times. The chain uses TRBV12-3 or TRBV12-4 and TRBJ1-2; D uncertain. Trimming removed 6 bases from V and 1 base from J, with 9 bases in between. The CDR3 sequence is 13 residues long. CDR3 DNA: TGTGCCAGCAGACGCACAGATAACTATGGCTACACCTTC. Amino acids: CASRRTDNYGYTF.

This clonotype was picked up a small number of times. The J gene is TRBJ1-2, the V gene TRBV9; D not certain. Trimming pared 0 bases from V and 0 bases from J, leaving 9 bases between. This CDR3 is built from 15 residues. Germline assignment: CDR1 SGDLS and CDR2 YYNGEE. CDR3 sequence (DNA): TGTGCCAGCAGCGTAGAACAGATCCCTAACTATGGCTACACCTTC. Residues: CASSVEQIPNYGYTF.

The chain has TRBV7-2 and TRBJ2-7; 12 bases match TRBD1. CDR3 length: 16 amino acids. Germline CDR1 reads SGHTA; CDR2 reads FQGNSA. Losses at the gene ends were 1 base for V and 6 bases for J; bases not matched to a gene: 7. The CDR3 DNA sequence: TGTGCCAGCAGCTTAGTTACCGGGACAGGGGGCTCCGAGCAGTACTTC. This sequence encodes CASSLVTGTGGSEQYF.

This clonotype was counted a few times. The CDR3 region is CASSRPDTSNQPQHF. The CDR3 region has the DNA TGTGCCAGTAGTCGGCCAGACACTAGCAATCAGCCCCAGCATTTT. The chain uses TRBV19 and TRBJ1-5; D gene uncertain. V lost 5 bases and J lost 0, with 11 bases in between. The V gene's germline CDR1 is LNHDA and CDR2 SQIVND (reference sequence). The CDR3 loop spans 15 amino acids.

The sample holds many counts of this clonotype. The chain links TRBV6-6 to TRBJ1-2; 8 bases are a match to TRBD1. The CDR3 extends over 12 amino acids. Germline V gene sequence: CDR1 MNHNY, CDR2 SVGAGI (reference sequence). The J segment lost 8 bases and the V segment lost 2 bases, leaving 1 base of the junction unmatched. The CDR3 here is CASSYDRGGYTF. DNA for the CDR3: TGTGCCAGCAGTTACGACAGGGGCGGCTACACCTTC.

This clonotype was observed many times. The V and J genes are TRBV11-1 and TRBJ1-1; 7 positions match TRBD1. Unmatched junction bases numbered 6, after V lost 6 bases and J lost 5 bases. Germline CDR1 and CDR2: SGHAT and FQDESV (reference sequence). The CDR3 extends over 13 amino acids. CDR3 DNA sequence: TGTGCCAGCAGGAGACAGGGCCGTACTGAAGCTTTCTTT. Amino acid sequence: CASRRQGRTEAFF.